The next 16 T cell receptor beta chains were all read from a single sample in a study of blood T cell repertoires in COVID-19. Libraries were prepared by immunoSEQ multiplex PCR; TCRdb keeps only in-frame clonotypes and omits some of them. The data show about 170,000 clones, around 80% seen once. Sequencing was done on a sample of peripheral blood. All receptors derive from a woman of 80 years or more with acute or convalescent COVID-19.

V gene TRBV18 combines with J gene TRBJ1-3, with 7 bases that match TRBD1. This CDR3 region has 15 residues. CDR1 KGHSH and CDR2 LQKENI come from the germline V gene. Trimming cost V 0 bases and J 6 bases; bases outside gene matches: 5. CDR3 sequence (DNA): TGTGCCAGCTCACCACCTTCGACAGGGATAAACACCATATATTTT. This codes for CASSPPSTGINTIYF. The whole variable domain, remainder taken from reference TRBV18 and TRBJ1-3, is NAGVMQNPRHLVRRRGQEARLRCSPMKGHSHVYWYRQLPEEGLKFMVYLQKENIIDESGMPKERFSAEFPKEGPSILRIQQVVRGDSAAYFCASSPPSTGINTIYFGEGSWLTVV.

V gene TRBV5-1 combines with J gene TRBJ1-1; the D gene is possibly TRBD1 (5 bases). This CDR3 is 13 amino acids long. The germline gives CDR1 SGHRS, CDR2 YFSETQ. V lost 4 bases, J lost 6 bases, and 13 bases lay in between. Written as DNA, the CDR3 is TGCGCCAGCAGCGACCCGGGGGGAGCTGAAGCTTTCTTT. It is translated as CASSDPGGAEAFF.

The rearrangement links TRBV4-1 to TRBJ2-3, with 7 bases identical to TRBD2. The CDR3 runs to 19 residues. The V segment lost 4 bases and the J segment 1 base; nucleotides outside the gene matches: 17. Germline assignment: CDR1 MGHRA and CDR2 YSYEKL. CDR3 in amino acids: CASSRKAGRETQRTDTQYF. The CDR3, as DNA: TGCGCCAGCAGCCGAAAAGCGGGGCGTGAAACGCAACGCACAGATACGCAGTATTTT.

V and J are TRBV10-3 and TRBJ2-2; 10 bases match TRBD2. The CDR3 runs 16 residues. The germline gives CDR1 ENHRY, CDR2 SYGVKD. Germline trimming cut 5 bases from V and 4 bases from J; bases unmatched to any gene: 7. The CDR3 spells CAISYLAGGATGELFF. The CDR3 nucleotides are TGTGCCATCAGTTATTTAGCGGGAGGAGCCACCGGGGAGCTGTTTTTT.

This clone appeared a single time. V is TRBV7-2 and J is TRBJ2-1; weak D call: TRBD2 (6 bases). This CDR3 is 18 amino acids long. Trimming cost V 0 bases and J 2 bases, with 17 bases left between them. Germline V CDR1 and CDR2: SGHTA, FQGNSA. The chain's CDR3 is CASSLAHARLGAYNEQFF. CDR3 DNA: TGTGCCAGCAGCTTAGCGCACGCCCGACTAGGGGCCTACAATGAGCAGTTCTTC.

This clone was seen a handful of times. V gene TRBV4-1 combines with J gene TRBJ1-2; 7 bases fit TRBD1. The length of the CDR3 is 14 residues. J was trimmed by 8 bases and V by 1 base; bases with no gene match: 7. Germline V CDR1 and CDR2: MGHRA, YSYEKL. CDR3 in DNA: TGCGCCAGCAGCCAAGGTTCAGGGGGTAAAGGCTACACCTTC. This encodes CASSQGSGGKGYTF.

V is TRBV30 and J is TRBJ2-5, with 9 positions matching TRBD1. Germline lookup yields CDR1 GTSNPN and CDR2 SVGIG (reference sequence). There are 14 residues in the CDR3. The trim removed 0 bases at V and 3 bases at J, leaving 2 bases unmatched. The CDR3 region has the DNA TGTGCCTGGAGTGTAGGGACAGGGAAAGAGACCCAGTACTTC. This encodes CAWSVGTGKETQYF. Full variable domain (outside the CDR3, taken from reference TRBV30 and TRBJ2-5): SQTIHQWPATLVQPVGSPLSLECTVEGTSNPNLYWYRQAAGRGLQLLFYSVGIGQISSEVPQNLSASRPQDRQFILSSKKLLLSDSGFYLCAWSVGTGKETQYFGPGTRLLVL.

The J gene is TRBJ2-5, the V gene TRBV4-3, with D possibly being TRBD1 (5 bases). Trimming removed 0 bases from V and 9 bases from J, with 14 bases in between. This CDR3 is 14 amino acids long. CDR1 LGHNA and CDR2 YSLEER come from the germline V gene. CDR3 region: CASSQEGLVGPQYF. The DNA for the CDR3 is TGCGCCAGCAGCCAAGAGGGGTTAGTGGGGCCCCAGTACTTC.

This chain connects TRBV6-5 to TRBJ1-5, with TRBD1 matching over 9 bases. Germline V gene data show CDR1 as MNHEY and CDR2 as SVGAGI. The CDR3 has 15 amino acids. J gave up 5 bases and V 6 bases, and 8 bases lay outside the gene matches. CDR3 in amino acids: CASRPTGGSDQPQHF. The DNA of the CDR3 is TGTGCCAGCAGACCCACAGGGGGCTCGGATCAGCCCCAGCATTTT.

This clone was observed once. This chain connects TRBV4-1 to TRBJ2-7; the match to TRBD1 covers 7 bases. V shed 6 bases and J 3 bases; nucleotides not matched to a gene: 5. Per the germline V gene, CDR1 is MGHRA and CDR2 is YSYEKL. The CDR3 is made up of 13 amino acids. This chain's CDR3 is CASSPNRGYEQYF. CDR3 bases: TGCGCCAGCAGTCCTAACAGGGGCTACGAGCAGTACTTC.

This chain uses TRBV11-2 with TRBJ2-1; TRBD2 aligns across 14 bases. CDR3 length: 19 amino acids. Per the germline V gene, CDR1 is SGHAT and CDR2 is FQNNGV. V was pared by 5 bases and J by 6 bases, with 15 bases of the junction left unmatched. Written as DNA, the CDR3 is TGTGCCAGCAGCCCGCGACTAGCGGGAGGGGATGAATGGGGCAATGAGCAGTTCTTC. Amino acids: CASSPRLAGGDEWGNEQFF.

The rearrangement joins TRBV7-6 to TRBJ2-7, with TRBD2 matching over 10 bases. The CDR3 length is 16 residues. CDR1 and CDR2 (germline): SGHVS, FNYEAQ. Trimming cost V 3 bases and J 2 bases; bases outside gene matches: 7. The DNA of the CDR3 is TGTGCCAGCAGCTTTGGGACTAGCGCGTCGGCCTACGAGCAGTACTTC. Encoded protein: CASSFGTSASAYEQYF.

The chain joins TRBV27 to TRBJ1-2; D is unclear. The CDR3 totals 15 residues. Germline V gene data show CDR1 as MNHEY and CDR2 as SMNVEV (reference sequence). Between the trimmed V and J ends, which lost 4 bases and 6 bases, there was a span of 18 bases. The CDR3 spells CASSSMDSTTHGYTF. The DNA of the CDR3 is TGTGCCAGCAGTTCAATGGACTCAACCACCCATGGCTACACCTTC.

Here the CDR3 DNA reads TGTGCCAGCAGTGAAGCGTTCGGGGTCGAGCAGTACTTC. This translates into CASSEAFGVEQYF. This chain connects TRBV6-1 to TRBJ2-7; TRBD2 is a possible D gene (5 bases). The CDR3 spans 13 residues. Germline CDR1 is MNHNS and CDR2 is SASEGT. V lost 0 bases, J lost 6 bases, and 9 bases lay in between.

V usage is TRBV5-1 and J usage is TRBJ1-3, with a tentative D call TRBD1 (6 bases). From germline, CDR1 is SGHRS and CDR2 YFSETQ. V lost 0 bases and J lost 8, with 12 bases in between. The CDR3 is 14 amino acids. This CDR3 reads CASSLAGEWDTIYF. In nucleotides, the CDR3 is TGCGCCAGCAGCTTGGCAGGGGAATGGGACACCATATATTTT.

The rearrangement joins TRBV4-1 to TRBJ1-4, with D unclear. CDR3 size: 15 residues. V lost 0 bases and J 0 bases, leaving 5 bases between the germline ends. CDR1 MGHRA and CDR2 YSYEKL come from the germline V gene. In nucleotides, the CDR3 is TGCGCCAGCAGCCAAGACAGAACAACTAATGAAAAACTGTTTTTT. Its protein product is CASSQDRTTNEKLFF.